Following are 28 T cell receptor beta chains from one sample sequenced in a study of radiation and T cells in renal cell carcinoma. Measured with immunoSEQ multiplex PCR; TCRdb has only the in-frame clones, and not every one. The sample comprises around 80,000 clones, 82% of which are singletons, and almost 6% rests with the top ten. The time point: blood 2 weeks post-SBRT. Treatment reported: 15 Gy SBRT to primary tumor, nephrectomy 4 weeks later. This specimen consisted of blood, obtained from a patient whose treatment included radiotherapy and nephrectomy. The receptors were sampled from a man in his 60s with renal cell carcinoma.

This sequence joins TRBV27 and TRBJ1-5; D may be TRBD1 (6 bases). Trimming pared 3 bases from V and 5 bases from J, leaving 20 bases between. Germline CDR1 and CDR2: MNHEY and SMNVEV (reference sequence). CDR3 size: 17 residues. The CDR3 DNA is TGTGCCAGCAGTTTGAGGGGGAGGGGGTCGGATGATCAGCCCCAGCATTTT. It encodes CASSLRGRGSDDQPQHF.

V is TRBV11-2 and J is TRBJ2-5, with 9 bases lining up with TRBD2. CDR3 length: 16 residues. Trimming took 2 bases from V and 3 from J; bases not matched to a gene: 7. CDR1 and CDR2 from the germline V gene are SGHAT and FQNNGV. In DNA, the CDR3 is TGTGCCAGCAGCTTATTCCTAGCGGGACAAGAAGAGACCCAGTACTTC. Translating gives CASSLFLAGQEETQYF.

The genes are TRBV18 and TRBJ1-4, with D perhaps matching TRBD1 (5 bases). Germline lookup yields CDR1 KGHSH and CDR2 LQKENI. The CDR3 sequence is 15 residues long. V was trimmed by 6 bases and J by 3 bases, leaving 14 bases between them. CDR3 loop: CASSPVAGSNEKLFF. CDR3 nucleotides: TGTGCCAGCTCGCCGGTCGCAGGGTCTAATGAAAAACTGTTTTTT.

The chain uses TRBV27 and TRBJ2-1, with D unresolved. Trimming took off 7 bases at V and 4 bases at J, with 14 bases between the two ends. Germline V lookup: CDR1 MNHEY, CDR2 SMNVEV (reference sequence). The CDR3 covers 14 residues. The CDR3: CASTGVQHYNEQFF. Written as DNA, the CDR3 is TGTGCCAGCACCGGTGTCCAACATTACAATGAGCAGTTCTTC.

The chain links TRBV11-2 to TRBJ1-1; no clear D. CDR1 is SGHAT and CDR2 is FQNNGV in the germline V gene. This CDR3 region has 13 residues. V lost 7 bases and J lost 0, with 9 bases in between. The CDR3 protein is CASKSLLNTEAFF. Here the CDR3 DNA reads TGTGCCAGCAAATCTCTCCTGAACACTGAAGCTTTCTTT.

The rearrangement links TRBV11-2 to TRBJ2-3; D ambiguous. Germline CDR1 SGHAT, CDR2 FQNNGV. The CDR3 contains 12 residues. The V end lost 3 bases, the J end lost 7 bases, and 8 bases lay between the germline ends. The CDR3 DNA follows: TGTGCCAGCAGCTTGCCCGCTAATACGCAGTATTTT. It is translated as CASSLPANTQYF.

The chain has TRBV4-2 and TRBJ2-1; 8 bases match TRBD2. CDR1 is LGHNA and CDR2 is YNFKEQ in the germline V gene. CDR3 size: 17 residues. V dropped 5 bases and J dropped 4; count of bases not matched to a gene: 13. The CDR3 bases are TGTGCCAGCAGCTTACGAGCTCCCCGGGGGGGATACAATGAGCAGTTCTTC. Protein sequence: CASSLRAPRGGYNEQFF.

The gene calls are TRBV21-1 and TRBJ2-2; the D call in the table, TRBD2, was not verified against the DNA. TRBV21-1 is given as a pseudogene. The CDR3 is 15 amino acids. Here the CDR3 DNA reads TGTGCCAGCTGCCCGGGACTAGCGGGGACCGGGGAGCTGTTTTTT. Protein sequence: CASCPGLAGTGELFF.

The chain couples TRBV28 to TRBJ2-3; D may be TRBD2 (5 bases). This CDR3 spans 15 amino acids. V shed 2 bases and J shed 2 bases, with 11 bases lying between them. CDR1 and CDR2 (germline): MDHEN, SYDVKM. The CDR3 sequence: CASSLSGRITDTQYF. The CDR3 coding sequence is TGTGCCAGCAGTTTAAGCGGCAGGATCACAGATACGCAGTATTTT.

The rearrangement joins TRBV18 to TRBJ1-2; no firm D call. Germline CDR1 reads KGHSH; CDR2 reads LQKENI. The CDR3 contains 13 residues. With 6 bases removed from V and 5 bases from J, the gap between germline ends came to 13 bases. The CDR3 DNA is TGTGCCAGCTCTCCCGCCGGCGAGTATGGCTACACCTTC. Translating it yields CASSPAGEYGYTF.

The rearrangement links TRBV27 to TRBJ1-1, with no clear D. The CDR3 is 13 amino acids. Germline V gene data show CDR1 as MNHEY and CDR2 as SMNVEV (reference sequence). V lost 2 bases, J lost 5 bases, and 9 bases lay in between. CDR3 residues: CASSLSDGTEAFF. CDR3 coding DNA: TGTGCCAGCAGTTTAAGCGACGGGACTGAAGCTTTCTTT.

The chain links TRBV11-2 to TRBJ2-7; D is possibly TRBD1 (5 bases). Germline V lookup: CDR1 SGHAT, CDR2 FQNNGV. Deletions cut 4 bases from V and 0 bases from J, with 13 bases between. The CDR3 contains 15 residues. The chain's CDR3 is CASSYPWGYSYEQYF. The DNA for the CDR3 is TGTGCCAGCAGCTACCCCTGGGGCTACTCCTACGAGCAGTACTTC.

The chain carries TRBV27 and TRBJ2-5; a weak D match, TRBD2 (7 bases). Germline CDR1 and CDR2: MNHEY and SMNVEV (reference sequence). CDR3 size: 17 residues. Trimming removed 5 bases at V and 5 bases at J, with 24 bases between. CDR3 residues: CASSARGAGSRGETQYF. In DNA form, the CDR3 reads TGTGCCAGCAGTGCCCGGGGGGCGGGATCCCGGGGCGAGACCCAGTACTTC.

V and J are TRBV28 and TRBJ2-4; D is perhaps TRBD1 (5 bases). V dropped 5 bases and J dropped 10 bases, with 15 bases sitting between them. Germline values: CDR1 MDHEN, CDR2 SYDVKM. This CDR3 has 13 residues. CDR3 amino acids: CASSPPQTEIQYF. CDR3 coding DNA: TGTGCCAGCAGTCCGCCCCAGACAGAGATTCAGTACTTC. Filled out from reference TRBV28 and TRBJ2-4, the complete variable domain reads DVKVTQSSRYLVKRTGEKVFLECVQDMDHENMFWYRQDPGLGLRLIYFSYDVKMKEKGDIPEGYSVSREKKERFSLILESASTNQTSMYLCASSPPQTEIQYFGAGTRLSVL.

In DNA, the CDR3 is TGTGCCAGCAGCGCAGGGACAGGGGGGGGTCAGCCCCAGCATTTT. Protein: CASSAGTGGGQPQHF. The chain uses TRBV9 and TRBJ1-5; 11 positions agree with TRBD1. J lost 6 bases, V lost 3 bases, and 5 bases had no gene match. This CDR3 has 15 residues. CDR1 and CDR2 (germline): SGDLS, YYNGEE.

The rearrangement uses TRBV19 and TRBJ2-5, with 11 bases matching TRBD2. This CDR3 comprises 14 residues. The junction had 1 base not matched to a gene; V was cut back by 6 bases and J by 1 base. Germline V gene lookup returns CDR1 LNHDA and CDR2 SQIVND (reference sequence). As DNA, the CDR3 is TGTGCCAGTAGGACTAGCGGGACCCAAGAGACCCAGTACTTC. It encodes CASRTSGTQETQYF.

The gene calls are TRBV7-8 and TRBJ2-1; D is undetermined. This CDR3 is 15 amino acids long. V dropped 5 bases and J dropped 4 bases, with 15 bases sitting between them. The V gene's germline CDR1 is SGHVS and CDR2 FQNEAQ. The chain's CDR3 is CASSRRAGEYNEQFF. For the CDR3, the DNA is TGTGCCAGCAGCCGACGGGCAGGCGAGTACAATGAGCAGTTCTTC.

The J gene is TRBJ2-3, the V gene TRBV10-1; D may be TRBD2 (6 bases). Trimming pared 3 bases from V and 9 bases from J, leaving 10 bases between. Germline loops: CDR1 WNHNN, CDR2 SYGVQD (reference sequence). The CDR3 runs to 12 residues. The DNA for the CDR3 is TGCGCCAGCAGTGAAGGAGGGCGCACGCAGTATTTT. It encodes CASSEGGRTQYF.

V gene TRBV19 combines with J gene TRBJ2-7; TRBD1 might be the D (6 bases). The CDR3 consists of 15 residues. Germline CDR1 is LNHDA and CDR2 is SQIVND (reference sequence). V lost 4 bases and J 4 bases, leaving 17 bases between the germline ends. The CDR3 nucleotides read TGTGCCAGTAGTACCTCAGGGGCGAGGAAGTACGAGCAGTACTTC. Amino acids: CASSTSGARKYEQYF.

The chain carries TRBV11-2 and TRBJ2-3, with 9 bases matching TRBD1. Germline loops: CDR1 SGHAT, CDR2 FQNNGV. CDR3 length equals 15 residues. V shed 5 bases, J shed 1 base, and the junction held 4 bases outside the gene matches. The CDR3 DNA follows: TGTGCCAGCAGCCCATGGGACAGGGGCACAGATACGCAGTATTTT. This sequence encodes CASSPWDRGTDTQYF.

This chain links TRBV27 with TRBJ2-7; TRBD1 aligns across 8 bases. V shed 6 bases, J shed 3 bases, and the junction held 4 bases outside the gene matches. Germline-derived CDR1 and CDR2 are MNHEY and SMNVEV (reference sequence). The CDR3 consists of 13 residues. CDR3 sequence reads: CASRGQADYEQYF. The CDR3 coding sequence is TGTGCCAGCAGGGGACAGGCCGACTACGAGCAGTACTTC.

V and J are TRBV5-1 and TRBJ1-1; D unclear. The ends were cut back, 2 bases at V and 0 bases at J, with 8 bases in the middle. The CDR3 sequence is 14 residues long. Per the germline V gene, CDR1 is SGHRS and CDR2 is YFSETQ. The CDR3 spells CASSLNTLNTEAFF. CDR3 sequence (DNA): TGCGCCAGCAGCTTAAACACTCTGAACACTGAAGCTTTCTTT.

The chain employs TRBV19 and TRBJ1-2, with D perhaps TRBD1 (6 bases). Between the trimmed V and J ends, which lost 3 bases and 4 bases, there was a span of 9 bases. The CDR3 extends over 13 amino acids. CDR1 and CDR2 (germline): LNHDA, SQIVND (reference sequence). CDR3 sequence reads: CASSIGGPYGYTF. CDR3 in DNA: TGTGCCAGTAGTATCGGGGGGCCCTATGGCTACACCTTC.

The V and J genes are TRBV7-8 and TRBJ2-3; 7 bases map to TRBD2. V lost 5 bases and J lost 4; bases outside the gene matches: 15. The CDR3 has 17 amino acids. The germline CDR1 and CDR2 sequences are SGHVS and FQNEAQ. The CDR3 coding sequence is TGTGCCAGCAGCCCACGGGGCGGGAGTATGGGCGCAGATACGCAGTATTTT. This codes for CASSPRGGSMGADTQYF.

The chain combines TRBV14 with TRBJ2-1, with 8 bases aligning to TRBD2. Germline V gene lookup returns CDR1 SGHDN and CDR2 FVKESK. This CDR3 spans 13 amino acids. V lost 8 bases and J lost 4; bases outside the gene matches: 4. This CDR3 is CASGGLGYNEQFF. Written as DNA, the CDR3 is TGTGCCAGCGGGGGACTAGGGTACAATGAGCAGTTCTTC.

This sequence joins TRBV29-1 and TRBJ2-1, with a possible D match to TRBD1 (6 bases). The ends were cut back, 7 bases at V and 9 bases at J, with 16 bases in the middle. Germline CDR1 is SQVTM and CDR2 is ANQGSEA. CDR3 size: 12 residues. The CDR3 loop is CSAAAQGSEQFF. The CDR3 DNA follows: TGCAGCGCTGCCGCCCAGGGGTCTGAGCAGTTCTTC.

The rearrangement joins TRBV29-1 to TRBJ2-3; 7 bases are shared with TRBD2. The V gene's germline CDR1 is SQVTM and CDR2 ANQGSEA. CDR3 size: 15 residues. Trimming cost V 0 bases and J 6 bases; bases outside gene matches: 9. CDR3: CSVEDLGGRRDTQYF. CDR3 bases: TGCAGCGTTGAAGATCTCGGCGGGAGAAGGGATACGCAGTATTTT.

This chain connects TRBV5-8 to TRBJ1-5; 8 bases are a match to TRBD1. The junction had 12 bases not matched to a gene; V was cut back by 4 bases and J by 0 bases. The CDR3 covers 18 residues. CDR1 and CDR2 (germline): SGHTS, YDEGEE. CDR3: CASSQSTQGDYSNQPQHF. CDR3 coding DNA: TGTGCCAGCAGCCAATCGACACAGGGGGATTATAGCAATCAGCCCCAGCATTTT.